This T cell receptor (beta chain) derives from a study of tumor and adjacent non-tumor tissue in lung cancer. Study summary: Aged roughly 30 to 76 years, patients included 9 to 11 men and about five women with stage I to III disease.

There are many counts of this clonotype. Its specificity is unknown. TCRbeta libraries were built with three rounds of nested PCR, modified from ARM-PCR. TCRdb processed the multiplex PCR reads anew with MiXCR; each CDR3 protein has one entry. The table has 60,000 to 95,000 distinct CDR3 sequences, over 75% seen once. RNA was extracted from bulk tissue without any cell sorting. In germline, CDR1 is SGHVS, CDR2 FQNEAQ. Trimming removed 4 bases from V and 0 bases from J; junction bases left unmatched: 11. This CDR3 has 18 residues. Study-wide results and caveats: Tumor tissue had significantly higher TCR diversity than normal lung. Patients with more diverse tumor TCRs had worse survival. Tumor repertoires had a smaller top 100 clone share than normal lung.

The receptor was derived from a woman between 50 and 59 years old with non-small cell lung cancer. The material sequenced was lung tumor tissue. This chain links TRBV7-8 with TRBJ1-5, with 8 bases lining up with TRBD1. The CDR3 nucleotides read TGTGCCAGCAGCTCCCGACAGGGGAGGGGATATAGCAATCAGCCCCAGCATTTT. Its protein product is CASSSRQGRGYSNQPQHF.